This T cell receptor (beta chain) comes out of a study of cytomegalovirus exposure and HLA in healthy donors. Study-level results: In vitro checks showed that three CMV-associated chains really do target CMV antigens.

Regarding this clone: Its specificity is unknown.

A multiplex PCR was run with 60 Vbeta primers and 13 Jbeta primers. Data came from immunoSEQ multiplex PCR; TCRdb stores just in-frame clones and leaves some out. The top ten hold 1.7% of the sample, which has around 250,000 clones, about nine tenths seen once. V lost 4 bases, J lost 5 bases, and 13 bases stayed unmatched. Per germline, CDR1 SGDLS and CDR2 YYNGEE. CDR3 length: 17 amino acids. V is TRBV9 and J is TRBJ2-1; 9 nucleotides agree with TRBD2. Sequenced input: PBMCs. The receptor was isolated from a girl aged 2-10 years in good health and CMV-seronegative. The CDR3 spells CASSNPWAGGSHNEQFF. CDR3 nucleotides: TGTGCCAGCAGCAACCCCTGGGCGGGAGGGAGCCACAATGAGCAGTTCTTC.